Detailed here is one TCR beta chain. Its antigen remains unidentified. No base qualities exist here, and no much larger clone lies one base off it. Including the terminal cysteine and phenylalanine, the CDR3 comprises 14 residues. Of the read, only the CDR3 DNA is kept; its 42 bases are in frame from base 1. In the germline V gene (reference sequence), CDR1 corresponds to DFQATT and CDR2 to SNEGSKA. The V end gives up 3 bases and the J end 4 bases, leaving 5 bases in the junction not matched to a gene. TCRdb names Illumina NovaSeq 6000 as the instrument used. cDNA libraries for TCRalpha and TCRbeta were prepared by 5'RACE using constant-segment primers, with sample barcodes and unique molecular identifiers added. Trizol reagent was used to extract RNA from every sample. The libraries were amplified in two PCR steps, and the second step added a second sample barcode and Illumina TruSeq adapters. Sequencing of the libraries was done on an Illumina NovaSeq, producing 2 x 150 bp paired-end reads. Per the authors' processing: With migec v1.2.7, reads were demultiplexed and then collapsed into UMI-guided consensus sequences. With mixcr v2.1.11, UMI consensuses were aligned to TRA and TRB V and J templates and assembled into clonotypes. Expanded or contracted clonotypes were those called significant by both edgeR and NoisET, with noise models trained on biological replicates. For edgeR calls, the thresholds were a false discovery rate-adjusted p below 0.01 and a log2 fold-change of 1. As an exploratory analysis of dynamics, PCA with hierarchical clustering was applied to max-normalized trajectories of the 1000 most abundant clonotypes. Separately sequenced CD4+ and CD8+ repertoires were used to assign a CD4 or CD8 phenotype to each responding clone. TCRdb's own reprocessing of the public reads used fastp at Q25 and MiXCR and kept productive beta chains. Every entry covers one CDR3 protein and lists the most common genes and DNA from its rows. V and J calls and clone size were set by TCRdb, not the authors. The sample table contains about 600,000 distinct CDR3 sequences; only one count was recorded for roughly a fifth of them. Approximately 8% of the sample is in the top ten clones.

This entry is derived from a study of T-cell memory formation after mild COVID-19 (dated by TCRdb to 2020 to 2023). About the investigation overall: Most TCR sequence clusters were specific to one of the two donors. T-cell clones expanding and contracting after mild COVID-19 in a couple of donors were tracked by longitudinal TCRalpha and TCRbeta repertoire sequencing. Two young, previously healthy adult volunteers, one female and one male, were included in the cohort.

Study-wide conclusions, independent of this receptor: Contracting CD4+ clones were located mainly in the CM and EM memory subsets, whereas CD8+ clones were found to be enriched in EMRA. The study covered only two mild cases, and larger cohorts including severe cases with pre-infection samples were considered necessary. SARS-CoV-2 specificity of the second-wave clones peaking on day 37 was not confirmed. Clones contracting from day 15 to 85 had balanced CD4/CD8 phenotypes, while a second wave expanding from day 15 to 37 was biased towards CD4+. Some responding clones were found in pre-infection memory, which suggests that pre-existing cross-reactive memory T cells took part in the SARS-CoV-2 response.

Ficoll-Paque density gradient centrifugation was the method used to isolate PBMCs. The sequencing sample was made of PBMCs or a T cell subset sorted from them (not recorded which). This TCR came from an adult woman who had mild COVID-19 (a few samples of this study predate the infection). The sample titles of this study are shuffled in the database, so cell type and time point are left out; the donor was told from shared clones. The chain uses TRBV20-1 and TRBJ2-7, with TRBD2 identical over 11 junction bases. The CDR3 protein sequence reads: CSARGASGRYEQYF. In nucleotides, the sequence is TGCAGTGCTAGGGGGGCTAGCGGGAGGTACGAGCAGTACTTC.